A selection of T cell receptor beta chains follows, all from one sample in a study of blood T cell repertoires in COVID-19. Libraries were prepared by immunoSEQ multiplex PCR; TCRdb keeps only in-frame clonotypes and omits some of them. The sample consists of around 250,000 clones, approximately 86% of them appearing once. The sample taken for sequencing was peripheral blood. The receptors stem from a man aged 35 to 55 with active or convalescent COVID-19. Both conserved end residues are part of each CDR3. The order of the fields is J gene, clone size, D gene, V gene, CDR3 DNA, CDR3 protein. A D gene is named only where the DNA matches it firmly. Size values are once, few and many counts, or a class for expanded clones, and some rows have none.

TRBJ2-1	.	.	TRBV9	TGTGCCAGCAGCAGCTTAAGCTCCTACAATGAGCAGTTCTTC	CASSSLSSYNEQFF
TRBJ1-1	once	.	TRBV2	TGTGCCAGCAGGGACAAGACAGTTAACACTGAAGCTTTCTTT	CASRDKTVNTEAFF
TRBJ2-1	.	TRBD2	TRBV24-1	TGTGCCACCGGTGTGGCGGGAGGACCGAATGAGCAGTTCTTC	CATGVAGGPNEQFF
TRBJ2-2	.	.	TRBV12-3/TRBV12-4	TGTGCCAGCATCGCTGGGCGTTCCGGGGAGCTGTTTTTT	CASIAGRSGELFF
TRBJ2-1	.	.	TRBV3-1/TRBV3-2	TGTGCCAGCAGCCAAGATCTAGGACTACCCTACAATGAGCAGTTCTTC	CASSQDLGLPYNEQFF
TRBJ2-1	.	.	TRBV11-3	TGTGCCAGCAGCTTAGGGGGACATCGGGGAGTAAGAAACTACAATGAGCAGTTCTTC	CASSLGGHRGVRNYNEQFF
TRBJ1-6	.	TRBD1	TRBV6-5	TGTGCCAGCACCTCCGCCCCGACAGGGGTATCACCCCTCCACTTT	CASTSAPTGVSPLHF
TRBJ1-6	.	TRBD1	TRBV28	TGTGCCAGCAGTTCCCCAGGAGGGACAGGGCATTCACCCCTCCACTTT	CASSSPGGTGHSPLHF
TRBJ2-5	.	TRBD2	TRBV2	TGTGCCAGCAGTGAAAGGGCCGTCGGGAGGTTCCAAGAGACCCAGTACTTC	CASSERAVGRFQETQYF
TRBJ1-1	.	.	TRBV30	TGTGCCTGGAGTCTTAACACTGAAGCTTTCTTT	CAWSLNTEAFF
TRBJ2-1	.	TRBD2	TRBV24-1	TGTGCCACCAGTGATTTTTTGCGGGAGGGCCGGGATGAGCAGTTCTTC	CATSDFLREGRDEQFF
TRBJ1-2	once	.	TRBV5-1	TGCGCCAGCAGCTTTGGGGACATATCTATGAACGGCTACACCTTC	CASSFGDISMNGYTF
TRBJ1-6	once	TRBD1	TRBV2	TGTGCCAGCAGTGATCGACAGGGCTATAATTCACCCCTCCACTTT	CASSDRQGYNSPLHF
TRBJ2-5	.	TRBD2	TRBV2	TGTGCCAGCAGTGAAGTAGCGGGAGATAGAGAGACCCAGTACTTC	CASSEVAGDRETQYF
TRBJ2-1	.	.	TRBV2	TGTGCCAGCAGTGAAACAGAATACAATGAGCAGTTCTTC	CASSETEYNEQFF
TRBJ1-1	.	TRBD1	TRBV6-5	TGTGCCAGCAGTCAACAGGGGGCGGACACTGAAGCTTTCTTT	CASSQQGADTEAFF
TRBJ1-5	.	.	TRBV30	TGTGCCTGGAGTGTACGGGGAAATCAGCCCCAGCATTTT	CAWSVRGNQPQHF
TRBJ1-1	once	TRBD1	TRBV14	TGTGCCAGCAGCCACTTTTCAGGGGGCGCGGGGTCTTTCTTT	CASSHFSGGAGSFF
TRBJ1-1	once	TRBD1	TRBV25-1	TGTGCCAGCAGGGTCGGGACAGGGAGGTTCCGAGCTTTCTTT	CASRVGTGRFRAFF
TRBJ1-2	few	.	TRBV5-6	TGTGCCAGCAGCTTGTTCCCAGGTTCAGTTTATAACTATGGCTACACCTTC	CASSLFPGSVYNYGYTF
TRBJ1-3	.	.	TRBV30	TGTGCCTGGAGTTCTCACTCCGGGACAACTGGAAACACCATATATTTT	CAWSSHSGTTGNTIYF
TRBJ2-7	.	.	TRBV11-2	TGTGCCAGCAGCTTTGGGGCGGGGCGATCCTACGAGCAGTACTTC	CASSFGAGRSYEQYF
TRBJ1-2	.	.	TRBV28	TGTGCCAGCAGTTCGGGGGATTGGAAAAGTCTCTATGGCTACACCTTC	CASSSGDWKSLYGYTF
TRBJ2-1	once	.	TRBV6-4	TGTGCCAGCAGCGTTACCCAGGGCTCCTACAATGAGCAGTTCTTC	CASSVTQGSYNEQFF
TRBJ2-1	.	TRBD2	TRBV27	TGTGCCAGCAGTTTCGAGACTAGCGGGACCAATGAGCAGTTCTTC	CASSFETSGTNEQFF
TRBJ1-1	once	TRBD1	TRBV6-1	TGTGCCAGCAGTGCCCACAGGGGGCCCTTGAACACTGAAGCTTTCTTT	CASSAHRGPLNTEAFF
TRBJ1-1	.	TRBD1	TRBV2	TGTGCCAGCAGTGTGGGACAGGGTGAGACTGAAGCTTTCTTT	CASSVGQGETEAFF
TRBJ1-1	.	TRBD1	TRBV4-2	TGTGCCAGCAGCCTCGCCGTGGGGACAGGGAGTACTGAAGCTTTCTTT	CASSLAVGTGSTEAFF
TRBJ2-7	.	.	TRBV27	TGTGCCAGCAGTTGGGGTGGGGGGAACGAGCAGTACTTC	CASSWGGGNEQYF
TRBJ2-1	.	.	TRBV7-3	TGTGCCAGCTCTGAGAGCCCCTACAATGAGCAGTTCTTC	CASSESPYNEQFF
TRBJ1-2	.	TRBD1	TRBV5-5	TGTGCCAGCAGCTTGGAGGGTGGGTGGACAGGGGTTGGCTATGGCTACACCTTC	CASSLEGGWTGVGYGYTF
TRBJ1-5	.	TRBD1	TRBV28	TGTGCCAGCAGTTTAACCGGGACAGCGAGGGGTCAGCCCCAGCATTTT	CASSLTGTARGQPQHF
TRBJ1-1	.	TRBD1	TRBV15	TGTGCCACCAGCAGAGAAAAGGGGGCGAACACTGAAGCTTTCTTT	CATSREKGANTEAFF
TRBJ2-1	.	.	TRBV4-2	TGTGCCAGCAGCCAAGGAGGCTTAGGTGTATCGAATGAGCAGTTCTTC	CASSQGGLGVSNEQFF
TRBJ2-1	.	TRBD1	TRBV7-7	TGTGCCAGCAGCTTATACACAGGGGGTAACAATGAGCAGTTCTTC	CASSLYTGGNNEQFF
TRBJ2-1	.	TRBD2	TRBV10-3	TGTGCCACACAGCGGGGGGCCCAAAGCTCCTACAATGAGCAGTTCTTC	CATQRGAQSSYNEQFF
TRBJ2-1	.	.	TRBV7-9	TGTGCCAGCAGCTTAGCGAGTCTCAAAGAGCAGTTCTTC	CASSLASLKEQFF
TRBJ2-5	.	TRBD1	TRBV9	TGTGCCAGCAGCCCCTCGAGGGGGCCCTCGCTCTGGGAGACCCAGTACTTC	CASSPSRGPSLWETQYF
TRBJ1-5	.	TRBD1	TRBV2	TGTGCCAGCAGTGCTCAGGGGGCTAGCAATCAGCCCCAGCATTTT	CASSAQGASNQPQHF
TRBJ2-5	.	.	TRBV5-1	TGCGCCAGCAGCTGGGGTAGCGGACAAGAGACCCAGTACTTC	CASSWGSGQETQYF
TRBJ1-5	.	.	TRBV6-5	TGTGCCAGCAGTTACGAGGCGAATCAGCCCCAGCATTTT	CASSYEANQPQHF
TRBJ1-4	.	.	TRBV5-1	TGCGCCAGCAGCTTTAGGGGTGATGGAGAAAAACTGTTTTTT	CASSFRGDGEKLFF
TRBJ1-2	.	TRBD1	TRBV6-6	TGTGCCAGCAGTCGGAGCCTTTACAGGGGGCGCTTCGATGGCTACACCTTC	CASSRSLYRGRFDGYTF
TRBJ2-7	.	TRBD2	TRBV28	TGTGCCAGCAGCAGGGCTAGCGGGGGTCCGTGGGAGCAGTACTTC	CASSRASGGPWEQYF
TRBJ2-7	.	.	TRBV2	TGTGCCAGCAGTGATCGGGGGTCCGTTCACTACGAGCAGTACTTC	CASSDRGSVHYEQYF
TRBJ1-5	few	.	TRBV27	TGTGCCAGCGCCAGGGTAGGGGCAGGACGGAATCAGCCCCAGCATTTT	CASARVGAGRNQPQHF
TRBJ2-1	.	.	TRBV5-1	TGCGCCAGCCGGACAGCTAGCTCCTACAATGAGCAGTTCTTC	CASRTASSYNEQFF
TRBJ2-3	.	.	TRBV28	TGTGCCACCCAGGTGGGCAGTGAGACAGATACGCAGTATTTT	CATQVGSETDTQYF
TRBJ1-1	.	TRBD1	TRBV19	TGTGCCAGTAGTGGCGACCGGGGGACAGGGTCACATGGGAACACTGAAGCTTTCTTT	CASSGDRGTGSHGNTEAFF
TRBJ1-6	.	.	TRBV27	TGTGCCAGCAGTTACAGGGATGAGAATTCACCCCTCCACTTT	CASSYRDENSPLHF
TRBJ2-1	.	.	TRBV5-4	TGTGCCAGCAGCCTGGATGAGGTGCGGGAGCAGTTCTTC	CASSLDEVREQFF
TRBJ1-2	.	TRBD1	TRBV29-1	TGCAGCGTTGAAGATCCCCAGGGGGCCGGCTCCTTC	CSVEDPQGAGSF
TRBJ1-6	few	TRBD1	TRBV5-1	TGCGCCAGCAGCCCGACAGGGGGTAATTCACCCCTCCACTTT	CASSPTGGNSPLHF
TRBJ1-4	.	.	TRBV29-1	TGCAGCGTCGGCGGAGGGGCTAGGGAAAAACTGTTTTTT	CSVGGGAREKLFF
TRBJ2-1	.	.	TRBV3-1/TRBV3-2	TGTGCCAGCAGCCCGCGGTCAAAGGGGGACAATGAGCAGTTCTTC	CASSPRSKGDNEQFF
TRBJ1-5	.	TRBD1	TRBV19	TGTGCCACCTCGGACAGGAGGGGTGGAAGCAATCAGCCCCAGCATTTT	CATSDRRGGSNQPQHF